Below are 15 T cell receptor beta chains sequenced from a single sample in a study of cytomegalovirus exposure and HLA in healthy donors. PCR amplification relied on 60 Vbeta primers (plus 13 Jbeta primers). Sequencing used immunoSEQ multiplex PCR; TCRdb keeps in-frame clones, though not all of them. Its listing shows about 210,000 clones. Material for sequencing was PBMCs. The receptors here all came from a woman younger than 45 in good health and CMV-seropositive.

The V gene is TRBV5-6, the J gene TRBJ2-7; D remains ambiguous. CDR3 length: 11 amino acids. Germline V gene data show CDR1 as SGHDT and CDR2 as YYEEEE. Between the trimmed V and J ends, which lost 3 bases and 10 bases, there was a span of 11 bases. The chain's CDR3 is CASSWRSEQYF. The CDR3 DNA follows: TGTGCCAGCAGCTGGCGAAGCGAACAGTACTTC.

J is TRBJ1-4 and V is TRBV28; tentative D call: TRBD1 (5 bases). The CDR3 has 14 residues. CDR1 and CDR2 from the germline V gene are MDHEN and SYDVKM. Deletions cut 5 bases from V and 4 bases from J, with 11 bases between. The CDR3 protein is CASSVGGFNEKLFF. The CDR3 nucleotides read TGTGCCAGCAGTGTGGGGGGGTTTAATGAAAAACTGTTTTTT.

The V gene is TRBV7-9, the J gene TRBJ1-2; TRBD1 might be the D (6 bases). The germline V and J ends were trimmed by 5 bases and 3 bases, with 13 bases remaining between them. CDR3 length equals 14 residues. Germline CDR1 reads SEHNR; CDR2 reads FQNEAQ (reference sequence). The CDR3: CASSGDTWDYGYTF. For the CDR3, the DNA is TGTGCCAGCAGCGGGGACACCTGGGACTATGGCTACACCTTC.

The chain uses TRBV19 and TRBJ1-1; weak D call: TRBD1 (5 bases). This CDR3 has 16 residues. Trimming took 1 base from V and 0 from J, leaving 12 bases between them. Germline V CDR1 and CDR2: LNHDA, SQIVND (reference sequence). CDR3 nucleotides: TGTGCCAGTAGTATAGGTCCAGGGATTCTGAACACTGAAGCTTTCTTT. This gives the protein CASSIGPGILNTEAFF.

The rearrangement uses TRBV5-1 and TRBJ1-4, with D perhaps matching TRBD1 (5 bases). The CDR3 contains 15 residues. Germline V CDR1 and CDR2: SGHRS, YFSETQ. V lost 0 bases and J lost 5, with 11 bases in between. The CDR3 region has the DNA TGCGCCAGCAGCTTGGCCGGCGGGGGAAATGAAAAACTGTTTTTT. Amino acid sequence: CASSLAGGGNEKLFF.

The CDR3 here is CASIPTVLRYSPLHF. In DNA, the CDR3 is TGTGCCAGCATCCCGACAGTCCTTCGTTATTCACCCCTCCACTTT. V gene TRBV6-6 combines with J gene TRBJ1-6; D possibly corresponds to TRBD1 (5 bases). Germline CDR1 reads MNHNY; CDR2 reads SVGAGI (reference sequence). CDR3 length: 15 residues. V was clipped by 7 bases and J by 8 bases, with 18 bases between them.

V usage is TRBV7-9 and J usage is TRBJ1-5; D not resolved. The CDR3 is 13 residues long. Trimming stripped 6 bases from V and 5 bases from J, with 11 bases between. CDR1 SEHNR and CDR2 FQNEAQ come from the germline V gene (reference sequence). CDR3 coding DNA: TGTGCCAGCAGTTCCTATGAGGATCAGCCCCAGCATTTT. It encodes CASSSYEDQPQHF.

V and J are TRBV27 and TRBJ1-5; 9 nucleotides agree with TRBD1. CDR3 length: 14 amino acids. Germline assignment: CDR1 MNHEY and CDR2 SMNVEV (reference sequence). With 10 bases clipped from V and 7 bases from J, the junction kept 11 bases outside the gene matches. CDR3 DNA: TGTGCCACCCAAGACACAGGGGGCGGCCAGCCCCAGCATTTT. It encodes CATQDTGGGQPQHF.

The chain carries TRBV19 and TRBJ1-5; D gene ambiguous. The germline V gene has CDR1 LNHDA and CDR2 SQIVND (reference sequence). The V gene lost 3 bases and the J gene lost 0 bases, with 6 bases spanning the gap. This CDR3 is built from 14 residues. CDR3 amino acids: CASSILYSNQPQHF. The CDR3 nucleotides read TGTGCCAGTAGTATCCTGTATAGCAATCAGCCCCAGCATTTT.

The V call is TRBV10-3, the J call TRBJ2-7, with 13 bases identical to TRBD2. Germline-derived CDR1 and CDR2 are ENHRY and SYGVKD. The CDR3 spans 14 residues. The V segment lost 6 bases and the J segment 4 bases; nucleotides outside the gene matches: 3. The CDR3 coding sequence is TGTGCCATCAGACCGGGACTAGCGGGATACGAGCAGTACTTC. It translates to CAIRPGLAGYEQYF.

The chain recombines TRBV10-2 with TRBJ1-4, with unresolved D. This CDR3 is 15 amino acids long. Germline assignment: CDR1 WSHSY and CDR2 SAAADI. The ends were cut back, 5 bases at V and 0 bases at J, with 10 bases in the middle. The CDR3: CASSNTRATNEKLFF. In DNA, the CDR3 is TGCGCCAGCAGTAACACCCGGGCAACTAATGAAAAACTGTTTTTT.

The genes are TRBV19 and TRBJ2-3; D gene unclear. V lost 5 bases and J 1 base, leaving 10 bases between the germline ends. Germline V gene sequence: CDR1 LNHDA, CDR2 SQIVND (reference sequence). The CDR3 covers 14 residues. The CDR3 spells CASSFGLGTDTQYF. The DNA of the CDR3 is TGTGCCAGTAGTTTCGGTCTGGGCACAGATACGCAGTATTTT.

The CDR3 DNA reads as TGTGCCAGCACCCTTAGCGAGCAAGAGACCCAGTACTTC. Translated, it gives CASTLSEQETQYF. The chain has TRBV2 and TRBJ2-5, with D perhaps TRBD2 (5 bases). Between the trimmed V and J ends, which lost 7 bases and 2 bases, there was a span of 11 bases. CDR1 and CDR2 from the germline V gene are SNHLY and FYNNEI. This CDR3 contains 13 residues.

The chain couples TRBV5-1 to TRBJ1-5; D is possibly TRBD1 (6 bases). CDR1 and CDR2 from the germline V gene are SGHRS and YFSETQ. This CDR3 contains 14 residues. The V gene lost 4 bases and the J gene lost 6 bases, with 14 bases spanning the gap. In DNA, the CDR3 is TGCGCCAGCAGCCCGGAGGGGGGGACTCAGCCCCAGCATTTT. It is translated as CASSPEGGTQPQHF.

V and J are TRBV7-2 and TRBJ1-4; the match to TRBD1 covers 9 bases. Germline V CDR1 and CDR2: SGHTA, FQGNSA. V lost 3 bases, J lost 6 bases, and 8 bases stayed unmatched. This CDR3 has 16 amino acids. The CDR3, as DNA: TGTGCCAGCAGCTTTCAATGGGGACAGGGAGATGAAAAACTGTTTTTT. This codes for CASSFQWGQGDEKLFF.